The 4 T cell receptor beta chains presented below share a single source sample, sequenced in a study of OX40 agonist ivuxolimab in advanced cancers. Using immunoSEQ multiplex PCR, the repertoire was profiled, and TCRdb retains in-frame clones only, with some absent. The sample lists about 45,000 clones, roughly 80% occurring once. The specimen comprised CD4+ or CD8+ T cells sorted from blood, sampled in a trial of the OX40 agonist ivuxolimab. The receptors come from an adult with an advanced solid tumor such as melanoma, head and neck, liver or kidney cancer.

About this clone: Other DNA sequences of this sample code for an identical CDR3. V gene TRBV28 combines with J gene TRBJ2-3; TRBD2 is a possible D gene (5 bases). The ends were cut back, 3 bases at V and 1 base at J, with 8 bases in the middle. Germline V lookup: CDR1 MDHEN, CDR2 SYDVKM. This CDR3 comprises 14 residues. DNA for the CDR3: TGTGCCAGCAGTTTCCTAGCCGGCACAGATACGCAGTATTTT. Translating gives CASSFLAGTDTQYF.

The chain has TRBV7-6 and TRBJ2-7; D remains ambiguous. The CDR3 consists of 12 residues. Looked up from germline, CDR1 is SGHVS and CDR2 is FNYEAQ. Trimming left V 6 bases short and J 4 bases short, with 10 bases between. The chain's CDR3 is CASSLSYYEQYF. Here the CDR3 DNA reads TGTGCCAGCAGTTTATCGTATTACGAGCAGTACTTC.

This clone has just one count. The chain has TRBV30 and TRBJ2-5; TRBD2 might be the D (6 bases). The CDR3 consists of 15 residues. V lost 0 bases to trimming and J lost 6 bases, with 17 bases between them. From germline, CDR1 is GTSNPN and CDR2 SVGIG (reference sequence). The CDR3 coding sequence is TGTGCCTGGAGTGTCCCGGAGGGCGGTGTAAAGACCCAGTACTTC. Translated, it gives CAWSVPEGGVKTQYF.

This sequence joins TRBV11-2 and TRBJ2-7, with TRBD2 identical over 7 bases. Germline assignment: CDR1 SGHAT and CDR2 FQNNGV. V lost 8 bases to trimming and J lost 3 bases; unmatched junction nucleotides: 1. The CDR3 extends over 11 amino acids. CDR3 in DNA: TGTGCCAGCGGACTAGGCTACGAGCAGTACTTC. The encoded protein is CASGLGYEQYF. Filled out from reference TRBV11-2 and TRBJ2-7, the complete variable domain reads EAGVAQSPRYKIIEKRQSVAFWCNPISGHATLYWYQQILGQGPKLLIQFQNNGVVDDSQLPKDRFSAERLKGVDSTLKIQPAKLEDSAVYLCASGLGYEQYFGPGTRLTVT.